These 23 T cell receptor beta chains were all obtained from the same sample, sequenced in a study of blood T cells in healthy people across ages. The second PCR ran about 6 to 12 cycles with a sample-barcoded 5' primer and J-beta primers. MiXCR was run by TCRdb on the 5' RACE reads, yielding one entry per CDR3 protein. The repertoire includes 800,000 to 1,300,000 distinct CDR3 sequences, around 25% of them detected once, and 0.65% to 0.95% sits in the top ten. These same data were also listed under a study on T cells of mothers and their children.

The material sequenced was blood. Every receptor here comes from a girl aged 2 to 10 in good health.

This clonotype was recorded a few times. The chain couples TRBV11-2 to TRBJ2-5, with TRBD1 as a possible D gene (6 bases). Matching the DNA end better, TRBJ2-7 makes the J call doubtful. CDR1 SGHAT and CDR2 FQNNGV come from the germline V gene. The CDR3 has 13 residues. Written as DNA, the CDR3 is TGTGCCAGCAGCGTTGGACAGAACTACGAGCAGTACTTC. It specifies CASSVGQNYEQYF.

This clonotype showed up just a few times. The chain is built from TRBV6-2 or TRBV6-3 and TRBJ2-5; 11 bases are shared with TRBD1. The assigned J gene may be wrong: the sequence end matches TRBJ2-7 better. Germline CDR1 MNHEY, CDR2 SVGEGT. The CDR3 consists of 13 residues. DNA for the CDR3: TGTGCCACCGTCGGACAGGGGGCATACGAGCAGTACTTC. Protein product: CATVGQGAYEQYF.

This clonotype was seen a handful of times. The chain carries TRBV29-1 and TRBJ1-4; weak D call: TRBD1 (5 bases). V was clipped by 4 bases and J by 6 bases, with 9 bases between them. Germline values: CDR1 SQVTM, CDR2 ANQGSEA. The CDR3 spans 12 residues. The CDR3 bases are TGCAGCGTTGGGAGGGGAGATGAAAAACTGTTTTTT. It translates to CSVGRGDEKLFF.

This clonotype appeared a few times. The V call is TRBV5-1, the J call TRBJ2-1; TRBD2 agrees at 11 bases. Trimming took 5 bases from V and 1 from J; bases not matched to a gene: 11. Germline CDR1 is SGHRS and CDR2 is YFSETQ. This CDR3 is 18 amino acids long. The CDR3 loop reads CASRVAGGLTKSYNEQFF. CDR3 bases: TGCGCCAGCAGAGTAGCGGGAGGGCTAACTAAGTCCTACAATGAGCAGTTCTTC.

This clonotype was counted between two and nine times. The chain links TRBV19 to TRBJ2-1; D remains unclear. Gene TRBJ2-7 matches the end of the DNA better, so the J call may be wrong. CDR1 is LNHDA, CDR2 SQIVND, per germline (reference sequence). The CDR3 covers 13 residues. DNA for the CDR3: TGTGCCAGTAGTATACCTTCTAGTTACGAGCAGTACTTC. This sequence encodes CASSIPSSYEQYF.

This clonotype was counted only a few times. The V gene is TRBV5-1, the J gene TRBJ1-1, with TRBD1 identical over 7 bases. Trimming cost V 0 bases and J 3 bases; bases outside gene matches: 8. Germline V gives CDR1 SGHRS, CDR2 YFSETQ. The CDR3 is made up of 16 amino acids. The CDR3 nucleotides read TGCGCCAGCAGCTTGGGACAGGGAGGGGGCTACACTGAAGCTTTCTTT. As protein: CASSLGQGGGYTEAFF.

In its sample, this clonotype was seen a few times. The gene calls are TRBV27 and TRBJ1-2, with D possibly TRBD1 on 5 matching bases. Germline V CDR1 and CDR2: MNHEY, SMNVEV (reference sequence). Trimming pared 4 bases from V and 4 bases from J, leaving 16 bases between. The CDR3 length is 15 residues. Here the CDR3 DNA reads TGTGCCAGCAGTTCCCTCGAAACAGGAATCTATGGCTACACCTTC. The encoded protein is CASSSLETGIYGYTF.

This rearrangement joins TRBV3-1 to TRBJ2-1; tentatively, D is TRBD2 (6 bases). Germline V gene data show CDR1 as LGHDT and CDR2 as YNNKEL (reference sequence). The V and J ends lost 0 bases and 5 bases respectively, with 14 bases between them. The CDR3 extends over 16 amino acids. CDR3 nucleotides: TGTGCCAGCAGCCAAGATGGGCGACTAGGGGACAATGAGCAGTTCTTC. Translating gives CASSQDGRLGDNEQFF.

The chain joins TRBV27 to TRBJ2-3; D perhaps matches TRBD2 (6 bases). Germline V gives CDR1 MNHEY, CDR2 SMNVEV (reference sequence). With 8 bases removed from V and 2 bases from J, the gap between germline ends came to 17 bases. The CDR3 contains 15 residues. The DNA of the CDR3 is TGTGCCAGCTCCTTTAATAGGGACTTCACAGATACGCAGTATTTT. Residues: CASSFNRDFTDTQYF.

This clonotype was detected only a few times. The chain links TRBV29-1 to TRBJ2-5; 8 bases agree with TRBD1. The end of the DNA aligns better with TRBJ2-7, so the J call may be wrong. The V gene's germline CDR1 is SQVTM and CDR2 ANQGSEA. CDR3 length equals 13 residues. The CDR3 here is CSVLTGESYEQYF. In DNA, the CDR3 is TGCAGCGTCCTGACAGGGGAGTCCTACGAGCAGTACTTC.

V gene TRBV27 combines with J gene TRBJ2-7; TRBD1 is a possible D gene (6 bases). The CDR3 totals 14 residues. Trimming removed 9 bases at V and 0 bases at J, with 15 bases between. The V gene's germline CDR1 is MNHEY and CDR2 SMNVEV (reference sequence). The CDR3 region has the DNA TGTGCCAGTGGCAGCGGACAGCTCTCCTACGAGCAGTACTTC. Amino acid sequence: CASGSGQLSYEQYF.

This chain uses TRBV20-1 with TRBJ2-1; 8 bases line up with TRBD2. This CDR3 spans 13 amino acids. CDR1 and CDR2 from the germline V gene are DFQATT and SNEGSKA (reference sequence). CDR3 amino acids: CMLSGSSYNEQFF. The DNA for the CDR3 is TGCATGCTGAGCGGGAGCTCCTACAATGAGCAGTTCTTC.

The chain combines TRBV10-3 with TRBJ2-3; 7 bases agree with TRBD2. V dropped 3 bases and J dropped 4; count of bases not matched to a gene: 10. The CDR3 is 16 amino acids. The germline CDR1 and CDR2 sequences are ENHRY and SYGVKD. The CDR3 nucleotides read TGTGCCATCAGTGACCCGAGCGGGATTCGGGCAGATACGCAGTATTTT. Encoded protein: CAISDPSGIRADTQYF.

The chain is built from TRBV3-1 and TRBJ2-1; no clear D. The CDR3 consists of 12 residues. V was clipped by 3 bases and J by 7 bases, with 7 bases between them. Per germline, CDR1 LGHDT and CDR2 YNNKEL (reference sequence). CDR3 in amino acids: CASSHDGNEQFF. The DNA for the CDR3 is TGTGCCAGCAGCCACGATGGAAATGAGCAGTTCTTC.

The sample holds a few counts of this clonotype. The junction departs from the called germline gene at one end, perhaps through a read error. The V and J genes are TRBV7-9 and TRBJ1-1; possible D gene TRBD1, 5 bases. The CDR3 extends over 15 amino acids. CDR1 is SEHNR and CDR2 is FQNEAQ in the germline V gene (reference sequence). The CDR3 is CASSLAGLLNTGAFF. The CDR3 bases are TGTGCCAGCAGCTTAGCGGGACTCCTGAACACTGGAGCTTTCTTT.

This clonotype occurred many times. The V call is TRBV10-3, the J call TRBJ2-5; 12 bases match TRBD2. CDR1 ENHRY and CDR2 SYGVKD come from the germline V gene. CDR3 size: 17 residues. V shed 4 bases, J shed 5 bases, and the junction held 11 bases outside the gene matches. The CDR3 sequence is CAISGTSGANVGETQYF. In DNA form, the CDR3 reads TGTGCCATCAGTGGGACTAGCGGGGCTAACGTCGGGGAGACCCAGTACTTC.

This clonotype has just a few counts. The V gene is TRBV6-1, the J gene TRBJ1-4; weak D call: TRBD1 (6 bases). Trimming left V 6 bases short and J 12 bases short, with 14 bases between. The CDR3 contains 12 residues. Germline CDR1 reads MNHNS; CDR2 reads SASEGT. Here the CDR3 DNA reads TGTGCCAGCAGACAGGACAGCCAGGAACTGTTTTTT. Residues: CASRQDSQELFF.

This clonotype was counted a few times. V and J are TRBV5-4 and TRBJ1-5; D remains ambiguous. With 0 bases removed from V and 8 bases from J, the gap between germline ends came to 9 bases. Germline CDR1 reads SGHNT; CDR2 reads YYREEE (reference sequence). The CDR3 sequence is 13 residues long. The CDR3 nucleotides read TGTGCCAGCAGCTTGGACAGCGAGAAGCCCCAGCATTTT. Translation gives CASSLDSEKPQHF.

This clonotype was observed many times. The rearrangement links TRBV6-1 to TRBJ2-2; 7 bases map to TRBD1. Germline V lookup: CDR1 MNHNS, CDR2 SASEGT. V gave up 4 bases and J gave up 3 bases; unmatched junction bases: 2. The CDR3 is 14 residues long. The CDR3 reads CASSGQGDTGELFF. DNA for the CDR3: TGTGCCAGCAGTGGCCAGGGGGACACCGGGGAGCTGTTTTTT.

The chain employs TRBV20-1 and TRBJ2-1; D may be TRBD1 or TRBD2 (6 bases each). CDR3 length: 12 residues. V was clipped by 6 bases and J by 10 bases, with 16 bases between them. Germline loops: CDR1 DFQATT, CDR2 SNEGSKA (reference sequence). The chain's CDR3 is CSAKEGGNEQFF. CDR3 sequence (DNA): TGCAGTGCGAAAGAGGGGGGAAACGAGCAGTTCTTC.

This rearrangement joins TRBV29-1 to TRBJ2-7; 9 bases line up with TRBD1. From germline, CDR1 is SQVTM and CDR2 ANQGSEA. The V and J ends lost 6 bases and 7 bases, in that order; junction bases with no gene match: 10. This CDR3 is 13 amino acids long. Written as DNA, the CDR3 is TGCAGCGTCCCGACAGGGGGGTCGGGAGAGCAGTACTTC. Translation: CSVPTGGSGEQYF.

This clonotype was detected many times. The chain employs TRBV7-2 and TRBJ2-3, with 11 positions matching TRBD2. Trimming cost V 10 bases and J 6 bases; bases outside gene matches: 12. CDR1 and CDR2 (germline): SGHTA, FQGNSA. This CDR3 region has 15 residues. CDR3 residues: CATSPSGGTFDTQYF. CDR3 DNA: TGTGCCACCTCGCCTAGCGGGGGGACTTTTGATACGCAGTATTTT. The variable domain in full, completed from reference TRBV7-2 and TRBJ2-3, reads GAGVSQSPSNKVTEKGKDVELRCDPISGHTALYWYRQSLGQGLEFLIYFQGNSAPDKSGLPSDRFSAERTGGSVSTLTIQRTQQEDSAVYLCATSPSGGTFDTQYFGPGTRLTVL.

CDR3 DNA: TGCAGCGCCGGGACGGCCTCCTCCGGGGCCAACGTCCTGACTTTC. Its translation: CSAGTASSGANVLTF. The genes are TRBV29-1 and TRBJ2-6; D tentatively reads TRBD1 or TRBD2 (5 bases each). This CDR3 has 15 residues. The germline V gene has CDR1 SQVTM and CDR2 ANQGSEA. The germline V and J ends were trimmed by 7 bases and 4 bases, with 17 bases remaining between them.